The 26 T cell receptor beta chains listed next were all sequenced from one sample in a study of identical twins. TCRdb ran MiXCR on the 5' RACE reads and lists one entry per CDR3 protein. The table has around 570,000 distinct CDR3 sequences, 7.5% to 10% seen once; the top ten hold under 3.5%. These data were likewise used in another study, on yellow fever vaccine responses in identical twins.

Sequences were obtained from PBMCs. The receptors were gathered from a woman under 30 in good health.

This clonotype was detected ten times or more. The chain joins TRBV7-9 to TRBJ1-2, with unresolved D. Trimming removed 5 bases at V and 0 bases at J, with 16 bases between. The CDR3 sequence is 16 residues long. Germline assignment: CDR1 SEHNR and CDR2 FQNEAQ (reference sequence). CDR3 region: CASSASSGLSNYGYTF. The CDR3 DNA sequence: TGTGCCAGCAGCGCGTCTTCGGGTCTGTCTAACTATGGCTACACCTTC.

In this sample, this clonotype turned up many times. CDR3 sequence reads: CASSLTPNSYNEQFF. In DNA, the CDR3 is TGTGCCAGCAGCCTGACTCCTAACTCCTACAATGAGCAGTTCTTC. The gene calls are TRBV5-6 and TRBJ2-1; D ambiguous. V was pared by 4 bases and J by 0 bases, with 11 bases between. The length of the CDR3 is 15 residues. Germline V CDR1 and CDR2: SGHDT, YYEEEE.

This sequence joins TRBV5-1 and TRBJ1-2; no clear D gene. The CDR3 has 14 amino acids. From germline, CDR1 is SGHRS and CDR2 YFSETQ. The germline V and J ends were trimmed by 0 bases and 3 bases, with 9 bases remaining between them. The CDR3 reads CASSLDTLDYGYTF. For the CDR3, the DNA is TGCGCCAGCAGCTTGGACACCTTGGACTATGGCTACACCTTC.

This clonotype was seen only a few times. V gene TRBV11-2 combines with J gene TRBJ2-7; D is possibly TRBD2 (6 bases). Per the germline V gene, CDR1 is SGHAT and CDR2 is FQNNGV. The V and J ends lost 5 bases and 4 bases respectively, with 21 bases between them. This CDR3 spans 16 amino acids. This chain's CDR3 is CASSQIGGGKSYEQYF. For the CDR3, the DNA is TGTGCCAGCAGCCAGATCGGGGGAGGAAAATCTTACGAGCAGTACTTC.

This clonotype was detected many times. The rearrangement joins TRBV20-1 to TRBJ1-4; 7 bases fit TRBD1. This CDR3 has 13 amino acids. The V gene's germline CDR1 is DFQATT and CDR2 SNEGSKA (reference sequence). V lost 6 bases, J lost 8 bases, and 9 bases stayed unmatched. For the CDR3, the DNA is TGCAGTGCACCGACAGGGAAGGGAGAAAAACTGTTTTTT. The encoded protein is CSAPTGKGEKLFF.

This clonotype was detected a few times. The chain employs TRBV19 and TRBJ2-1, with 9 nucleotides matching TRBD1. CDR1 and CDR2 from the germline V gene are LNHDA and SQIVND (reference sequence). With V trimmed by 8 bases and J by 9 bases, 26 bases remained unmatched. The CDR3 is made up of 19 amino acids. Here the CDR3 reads CASSPIGLGTGSILGEQFF. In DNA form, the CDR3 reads TGTGCCAGTTCCCCGATCGGGTTGGGGACAGGGTCGATTTTGGGTGAGCAGTTCTTC. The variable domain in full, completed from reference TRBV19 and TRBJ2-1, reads DGGITQSPKYLFRKEGQNVTLSCEQNLNHDAMYWYRQDPGQGLRLIYYSQIVNDFQKGDIAEGYSVSREKKESFPLTVTSAQKNPTAFYLCASSPIGLGTGSILGEQFFGPGTRLTVL.

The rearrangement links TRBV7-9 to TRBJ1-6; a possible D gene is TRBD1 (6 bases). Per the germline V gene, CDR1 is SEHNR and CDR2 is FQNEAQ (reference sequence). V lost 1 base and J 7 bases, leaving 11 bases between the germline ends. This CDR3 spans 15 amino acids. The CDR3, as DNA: TGTGCCAGCAGCTTAGAGGTGGGGGGCAATTCACCCCTCCACTTT. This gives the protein CASSLEVGGNSPLHF.

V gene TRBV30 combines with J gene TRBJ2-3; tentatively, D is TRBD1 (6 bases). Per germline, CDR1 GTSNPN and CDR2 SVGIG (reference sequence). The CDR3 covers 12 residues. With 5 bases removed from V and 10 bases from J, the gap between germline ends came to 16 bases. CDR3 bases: TGTGCCTGGGCCGATGACAGGTCTGCGCAGTATTTT. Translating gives CAWADDRSAQYF.

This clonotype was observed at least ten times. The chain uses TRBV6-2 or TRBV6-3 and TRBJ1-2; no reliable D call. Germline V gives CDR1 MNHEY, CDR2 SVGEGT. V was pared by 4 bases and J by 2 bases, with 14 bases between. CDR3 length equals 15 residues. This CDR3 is CASSSPKKINYGYTF. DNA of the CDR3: TGTGCCAGCAGTTCCCCGAAGAAGATAAACTATGGCTACACCTTC.

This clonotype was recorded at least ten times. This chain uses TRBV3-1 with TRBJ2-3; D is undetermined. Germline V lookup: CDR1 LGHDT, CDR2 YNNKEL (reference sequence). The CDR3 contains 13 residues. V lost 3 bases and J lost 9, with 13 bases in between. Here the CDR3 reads CASSHLSSETQYF. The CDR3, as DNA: TGTGCCAGCAGCCATCTCTCGTCGGAAACGCAGTATTTT.

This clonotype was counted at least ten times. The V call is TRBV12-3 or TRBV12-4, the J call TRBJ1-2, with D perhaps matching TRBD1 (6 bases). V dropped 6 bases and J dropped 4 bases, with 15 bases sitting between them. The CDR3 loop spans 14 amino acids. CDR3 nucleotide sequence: TGTGCCAGCAGCTCGGACAGCCCAAGCTATGGCTACACCTTC. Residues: CASSSDSPSYGYTF.

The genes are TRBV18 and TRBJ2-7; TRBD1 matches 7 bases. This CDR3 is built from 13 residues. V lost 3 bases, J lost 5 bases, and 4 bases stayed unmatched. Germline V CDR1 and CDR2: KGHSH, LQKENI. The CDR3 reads CASSPTDRDEQYF. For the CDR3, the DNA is TGTGCCAGCTCACCTACCGACAGGGACGAGCAGTACTTC. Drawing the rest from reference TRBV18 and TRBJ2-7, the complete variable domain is NAGVMQNPRHLVRRRGQEARLRCSPMKGHSHVYWYRQLPEEGLKFMVYLQKENIIDESGMPKERFSAEFPKEGPSILRIQQVVRGDSAAYFCASSPTDRDEQYFGPGTRLTVT.

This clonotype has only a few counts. CDR3 protein: CATSDSRAGGHLVTQYF. The CDR3 nucleotides read TGTGCCACCAGTGACTCCAGAGCGGGGGGGCATCTTGTTACGCAGTATTTT. This rearrangement joins TRBV24-1 to TRBJ2-3; 10 nucleotides match TRBD2. The germline V gene has CDR1 KGHDR and CDR2 SFDVKD. This CDR3 comprises 17 residues. V was clipped by 4 bases and J by 8 bases; unmatched bases: 14.

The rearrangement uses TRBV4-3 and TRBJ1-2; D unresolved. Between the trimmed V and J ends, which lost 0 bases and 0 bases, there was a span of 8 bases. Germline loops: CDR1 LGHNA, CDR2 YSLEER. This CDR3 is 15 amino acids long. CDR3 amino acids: CASSQDHSSNYGYTF. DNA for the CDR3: TGCGCCAGCAGCCAAGATCACAGTTCTAACTATGGCTACACCTTC.

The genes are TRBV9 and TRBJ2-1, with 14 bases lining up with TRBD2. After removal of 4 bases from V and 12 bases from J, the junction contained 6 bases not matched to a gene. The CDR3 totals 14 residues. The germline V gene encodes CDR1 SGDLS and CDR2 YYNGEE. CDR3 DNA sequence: TGTGCCAGCAGCCCAGGTGGGACTAGCGGGGGGCAGTTCTTC. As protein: CASSPGGTSGGQFF. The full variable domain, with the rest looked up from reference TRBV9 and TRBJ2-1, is DSGVTQTPKHLITATGQRVTLRCSPRSGDLSVYWYQQSLDQGLQFLIQYYNGEERAKGNILERFSAQQFPDLHSELNLSSLELGDSALYFCASSPGGTSGGQFFGPGTRLTVL.

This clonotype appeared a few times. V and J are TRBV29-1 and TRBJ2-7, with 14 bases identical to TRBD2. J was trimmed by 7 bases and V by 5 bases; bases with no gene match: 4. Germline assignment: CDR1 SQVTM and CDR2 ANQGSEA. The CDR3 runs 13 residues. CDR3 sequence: CSVRRTSGGEQYF. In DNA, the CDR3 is TGCAGCGTTCGTCGGACTAGCGGGGGGGAGCAGTACTTC.

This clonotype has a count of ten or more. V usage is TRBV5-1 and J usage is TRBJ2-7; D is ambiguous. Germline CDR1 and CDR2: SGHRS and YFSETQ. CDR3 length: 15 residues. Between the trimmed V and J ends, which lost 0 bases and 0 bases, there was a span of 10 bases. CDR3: CASSLGPRSSYEQYF. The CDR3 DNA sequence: TGCGCCAGCAGCTTGGGACCCCGAAGCTCCTACGAGCAGTACTTC.

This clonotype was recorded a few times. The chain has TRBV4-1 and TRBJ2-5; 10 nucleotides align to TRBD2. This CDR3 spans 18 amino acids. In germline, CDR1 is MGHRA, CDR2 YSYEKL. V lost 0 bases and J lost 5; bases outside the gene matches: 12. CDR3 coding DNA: TGCGCCAGCAGCCAAGATCCCCGACTAGCGGGTTCGTATGAGACCCAGTACTTC. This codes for CASSQDPRLAGSYETQYF.

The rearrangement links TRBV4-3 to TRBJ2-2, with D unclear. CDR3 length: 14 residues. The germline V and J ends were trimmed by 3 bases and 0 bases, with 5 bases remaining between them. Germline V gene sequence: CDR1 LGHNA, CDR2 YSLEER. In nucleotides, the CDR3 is TGCGCCAGCAGCCACACCTCGAACACCGGGGAGCTGTTTTTT. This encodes CASSHTSNTGELFF.

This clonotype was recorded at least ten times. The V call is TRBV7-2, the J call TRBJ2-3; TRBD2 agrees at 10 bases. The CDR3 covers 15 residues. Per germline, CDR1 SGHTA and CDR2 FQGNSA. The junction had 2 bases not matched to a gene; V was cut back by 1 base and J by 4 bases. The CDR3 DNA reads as TGTGCCAGCAGCTTAGTAGCGGGAGGCGCAGATACGCAGTATTTT. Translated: CASSLVAGGADTQYF.

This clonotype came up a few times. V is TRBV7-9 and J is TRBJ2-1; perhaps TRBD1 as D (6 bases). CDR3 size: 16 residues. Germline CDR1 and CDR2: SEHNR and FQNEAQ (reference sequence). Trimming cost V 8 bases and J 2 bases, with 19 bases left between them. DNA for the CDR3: TGTGCCAGCGGAATGCCTGGACAGAGTCCCTACAATGAGCAGTTCTTC. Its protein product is CASGMPGQSPYNEQFF.

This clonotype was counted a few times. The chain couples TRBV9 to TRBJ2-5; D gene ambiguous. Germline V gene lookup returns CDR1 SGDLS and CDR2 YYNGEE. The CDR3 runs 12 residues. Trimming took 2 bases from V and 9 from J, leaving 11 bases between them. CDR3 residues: CASSVGSPPQYF. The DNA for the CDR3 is TGTGCCAGCAGCGTTGGTTCCCCTCCCCAGTACTTC.

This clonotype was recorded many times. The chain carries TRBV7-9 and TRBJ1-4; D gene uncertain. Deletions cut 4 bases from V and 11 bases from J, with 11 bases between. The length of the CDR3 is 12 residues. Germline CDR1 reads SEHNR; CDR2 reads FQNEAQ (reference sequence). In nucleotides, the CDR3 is TGTGCCAGCAGCTACCCCGCGGAGAAACTGTTTTTT. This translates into CASSYPAEKLFF.

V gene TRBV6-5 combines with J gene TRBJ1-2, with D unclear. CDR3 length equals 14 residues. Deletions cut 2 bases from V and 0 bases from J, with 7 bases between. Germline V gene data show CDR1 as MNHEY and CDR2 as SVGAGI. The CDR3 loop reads CASSYDGANYGYTF. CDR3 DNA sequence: TGTGCCAGCAGTTACGACGGAGCTAACTATGGCTACACCTTC.

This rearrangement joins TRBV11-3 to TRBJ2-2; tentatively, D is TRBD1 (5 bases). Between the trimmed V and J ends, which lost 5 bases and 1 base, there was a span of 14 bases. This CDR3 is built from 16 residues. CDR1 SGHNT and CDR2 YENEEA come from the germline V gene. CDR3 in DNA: TGTGCCAGCAGCCAGCTTGGGCAGGGGAACACCGGGGAGCTGTTTTTT. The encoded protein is CASSQLGQGNTGELFF.

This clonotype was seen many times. For the CDR3, the DNA is TGTGCCAGCAGCGTGAGATTCAGGACTAGCGGCTCCTACGAGCAGTACTTC. Protein sequence: CASSVRFRTSGSYEQYF. The rearrangement uses TRBV7-8 and TRBJ2-7, with 10 nucleotides matching TRBD2. V shed 5 bases, J shed 0 bases, and the junction held 10 bases outside the gene matches. The CDR3 has 17 amino acids. Germline V gene sequence: CDR1 SGHVS, CDR2 FQNEAQ.